This T cell receptor beta chain came from a study of regulatory T cells in long-lasting Graves disease. As for the study in general: With positive TSH receptor antibodies and over 5 years of antithyroid drugs, Graves' disease was considered persistent. Overall study findings and caveats: Favoring TRBV28, TRBJ1-2 and TRBJ2-5 was a feature seen in persistent disease.

Time point reported: persistent/refractory GD, antithyroid drugs over 5 years with positive TRAb. From PBMCs, RNA was extracted and then used to make the TCR library. This clonotype was recorded many times. Its antigen remains unknown. The TCR beta library used iRepertoire HTBI primers with Arm-PCR amplification of CDR3. TCRdb used MiXCR to reprocess the multiplex PCR reads, holding one entry per CDR3 protein. Seen here are 300,000 or so distinct CDR3 sequences, 20% observed once, and the top ten hold roughly 27%. Germline V CDR1 and CDR2: SGHNT, YENEEA. CDR3 length: 20 amino acids. The V segment lost 4 bases and the J segment 7 bases; nucleotides outside the gene matches: 21.

V usage is TRBV11-3 and J usage is TRBJ2-5, with TRBD2 identical over 13 bases. The receptor was isolated from a female donor with Graves disease. Sequenced material: peripheral blood mononuclear cells (PBMCs), taken when the disease was refractory, from a patient treated with antithyroid drugs. This CDR3 reads CASSSWNPGKGLAGRRTQYF. The CDR3 DNA follows: TGTGCCAGCAGCTCATGGAATCCGGGGAAGGGACTAGCGGGGCGCCGGACCCAGTACTTC.